The 10 T cell receptor beta chains below all came from one sample that was sequenced in a study of CD8+CD57+ T cells in acquired aplastic anemia. Profiles of TCR beta VDJ and CDR3 were generated from a genomic DNA template. TCRdb re-called the reads through MiXCR, storing one row per CDR3 protein. The table lists some 150,000 distinct CDR3 sequences, 40% to 55% of them singletons, with roughly 1.1% in the top ten. In patients chosen for sequencing, flow cytometry had shown CD8+CD57+ cell expansion. Sequencing used sorted CD4+, CD8+, or CD8+CD57+ T cells (not recorded which) from PBMCs. Source of these receptors: a human donor with aplastic anemia.

This clonotype appeared many times. This rearrangement joins TRBV5-4 to TRBJ2-5, with D perhaps TRBD1 or TRBD2 (6 bases each). This CDR3 is 14 amino acids long. Trimming left V 0 bases short and J 5 bases short, with 11 bases between. The germline V gene has CDR1 SGHNT and CDR2 YYREEE (reference sequence). CDR3 DNA: TGTGCCAGCAGCTTGGGGGGGGCCCCCGAGACCCAGTACTTC. This encodes CASSLGGAPETQYF.

This clonotype was recorded many times. The chain links TRBV7-2 to TRBJ2-7, with a weak D call TRBD1 (6 bases). The V gene lost 6 bases and the J gene lost 0 bases, with 12 bases spanning the gap. Per germline, CDR1 SGHTA and CDR2 FQGNSA. This CDR3 is built from 14 residues. For the CDR3, the DNA is TGTGCCAGCAGTTCAGACAGGTCCTCCTACGAGCAGTACTTC. Residues: CASSSDRSSYEQYF.

By share of the sample, this clonotype is medium-sized. This chain joins TRBV10-3 and TRBJ1-1; 9 bases are shared with TRBD1. The V gene's germline CDR1 is ENHRY and CDR2 SYGVKD. The CDR3 is 16 residues long. V was clipped by 3 bases and J by 2 bases; unmatched bases: 7. CDR3 sequence (DNA): TGTGCCATCAGTGATCCGGGACAGGGAGGAAACACTGAAGCTTTCTTT. Its translation: CAISDPGQGGNTEAFF.

J is TRBJ1-1 and V is TRBV10-3; maybe TRBD1 (6 bases). Trimming took 6 bases from V and 5 from J, leaving 19 bases between them. The CDR3 contains 15 residues. Germline lookup yields CDR1 ENHRY and CDR2 SYGVKD. CDR3 amino acids: CAISSGVGSETEAFF. The DNA for the CDR3 is TGTGCCATCAGCTCAGGGGTTGGGTCGGAGACTGAAGCTTTCTTT.

A note on this clonotype: A much larger clone sits a single nucleotide away, making a read error possible. The V call is TRBV13, the J call TRBJ2-2; maybe TRBD1 (6 bases). Germline V gene sequence: CDR1 PRHDT, CDR2 FYEKMQ (reference sequence). Trimming removed 5 bases at V and 3 bases at J, with 10 bases between. This CDR3 has 14 residues. For the CDR3, the DNA is TGTGCCAGCAGCGCCAGGGGTCACACCGGGGAGCTGTTTTTT. Amino acid sequence: CASSARGHTGELFF.

The chain combines TRBV20-1 with TRBJ2-7, with 16 bases lining up with TRBD2. In germline, CDR1 is DFQATT, CDR2 SNEGSKA (reference sequence). This CDR3 region has 20 residues. V gave up 6 bases and J gave up 0 bases; unmatched junction bases: 17. CDR3 bases: TGCAGTGCCAGCAGCTTAGTGGGACTAGCGGGGGGGCAGAACTCCTACGAGCAGTACTTC. Translation gives CSASSLVGLAGGQNSYEQYF.

This clonotype was detected a few times. The genes are TRBV2 and TRBJ1-3; D gene ambiguous. Trimming stripped 3 bases from V and 7 bases from J, with 4 bases between. Germline V CDR1 and CDR2: SNHLY, FYNNEI. The CDR3 sequence is 11 residues long. CDR3 region: CASSEDNTIYF. CDR3 DNA: TGTGCCAGCAGTGAGGACAACACCATATATTTT.

This clonotype has a count of ten or more. The rearrangement uses TRBV24-1 and TRBJ2-3, with 11 nucleotides matching TRBD1. In germline, CDR1 is KGHDR, CDR2 SFDVKD. Trimming removed 5 bases from V and 4 bases from J; junction bases left unmatched: 4. The CDR3 contains 15 residues. The CDR3 coding sequence is TGTGCCACCAGTGCCGGGACAGGGGGTCCAGATACGCAGTATTTT. The encoded protein is CATSAGTGGPDTQYF.

This clonotype appeared a single time. This sequence joins TRBV24-1 and TRBJ1-5, with 10 bases fitting TRBD1. The trim removed 7 bases at V and 9 bases at J, leaving 2 bases unmatched. CDR3 length equals 12 residues. Germline V gene sequence: CDR1 KGHDR, CDR2 SFDVKD. CDR3 loop: CATSRDRGPQHF. The CDR3 coding sequence is TGTGCCACCAGCCGGGACAGGGGGCCCCAGCATTTT.

This chain connects TRBV27 to TRBJ1-5; D not certain. The CDR3 is 15 residues long. Deletions cut 2 bases from V and 6 bases from J, with 14 bases between. Per germline, CDR1 MNHEY and CDR2 SMNVEV (reference sequence). The CDR3 region is CASSLVRGVGQPQHF. Here the CDR3 DNA reads TGTGCCAGCAGTTTAGTTCGTGGGGTGGGTCAGCCCCAGCATTTT.